Described below is a single T cell receptor (beta chain) sequence and its context. The antigen is not known. TCRdb's table, derived via immunoSEQ multiplex PCR, lists solely in-frame clones and lacks some. Of about 83,000 clones detected, about 81% appear once; the ten largest clones hold roughly 5.6%. CDR1 SGHDT and CDR2 YYEEEE come from the germline V gene. With 0 bases removed from V and 4 bases from J, the gap between germline ends came to 13 bases. The CDR3 has 16 residues. Time point of the sample: week 47, end of study. Vaccine doses each comprised 300 ug of mutant IDH1 20-mer peptide, with topical imiquimod. This entry comes from a study of a mutant IDH1 vaccine in newly diagnosed glioma.

This TCR was sampled from a man aged 35-49 years with glioma. The chain carries TRBV5-6 and TRBJ2-2; the D call may be TRBD1 or TRBD2 (5 bases each). This specimen consisted of PBMCs, obtained from a glioma patient whose treatment included an IDH1 peptide vaccine. The chain's CDR3 is CASSLAREGSTGELFF. CDR3 DNA sequence: TGTGCCAGCAGCTTGGCCAGAGAGGGGAGCACCGGGGAGCTGTTTTTT.